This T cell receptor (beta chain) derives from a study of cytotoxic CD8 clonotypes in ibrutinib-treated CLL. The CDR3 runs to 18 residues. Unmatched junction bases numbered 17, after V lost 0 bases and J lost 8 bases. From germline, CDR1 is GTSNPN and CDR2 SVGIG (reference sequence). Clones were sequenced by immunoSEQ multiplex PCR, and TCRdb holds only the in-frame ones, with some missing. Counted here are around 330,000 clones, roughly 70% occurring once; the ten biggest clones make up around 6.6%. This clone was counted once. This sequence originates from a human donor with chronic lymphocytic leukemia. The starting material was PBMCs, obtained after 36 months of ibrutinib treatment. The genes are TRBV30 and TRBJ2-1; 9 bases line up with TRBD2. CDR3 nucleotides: TGTGCCTGGAGTGTAAAAGGGACTAGCCTTTTAAGTGGAGATGAGCAGTTCTTC. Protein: CAWSVKGTSLLSGDEQFF.